Listed below are T cell receptor beta chains from one sample, sequenced in a study of CD8+CD57+ T cells in acquired aplastic anemia. TCRdb re-called the reads through MiXCR, storing one row per CDR3 protein. The sample lists around 190,000 distinct CDR3 sequences, 45% to 60% occurring once. What was sequenced was sorted CD4+, CD8+, or CD8+CD57+ T cells (not recorded which) from PBMCs. Source of these receptors: a human donor with aplastic anemia. Both conserved end residues are part of each CDR3. The D gene is left open where the match is weak. Rows may omit the clone size; those that give it use once, few, many or a size class.

TGTGCCAGCAGCGTATCCGGGACAGGACTAAATCAGCCCCAGCATTTT | CASSVSGTGLNQPQHF | TRBD1 | TRBJ1-5 | many | TRBV7-8
TGCGGTGCCTCGATACCAAGCGGAACCACAGATACGCAGTATTTT | CGASIPSGTTDTQYF | . | TRBJ2-3 | . | TRBV20-1
TGTGCCAGTACCACCCGGGACAGGGTCAATGAGCAGTTCTTC | CASTTRDRVNEQFF | TRBD1 | TRBJ2-1 | many | TRBV19
TGCAGCGTGGGGGAGTCTGGGTCCTACGAGCAGTACTTC | CSVGESGSYEQYF | . | TRBJ2-7 | few | TRBV29-1
TGTGCCAGCAGCTTTACGACAGGGGGCAGGGAGACCCAGTACTTC | CASSFTTGGRETQYF | TRBD1 | TRBJ2-5 | once | TRBV6-2/TRBV6-3
TGTGCCAGCAGCCGCGGGACTCGGAATCAGCCCCAGCATTTT | CASSRGTRNQPQHF | . | TRBJ1-5 | . | TRBV2
TGTGCCAGCAGTCCGGCGGCAGGGGAGTTGGAGACCCAGTACTTC | CASSPAAGELETQYF | . | TRBJ2-5 | . | TRBV6-1
TGCAGTGCTAGAAGTTTAGCGGGAGAGGGGGGATCCTACAATGAGCAGTTCTTC | CSARSLAGEGGSYNEQFF | TRBD2 | TRBJ2-1 | . | TRBV20-1
TGCGCCAGCAGCCAAGGAAGGGCTCCCCTTGGGGCCAACGTCCTGACTTTC | CASSQGRAPLGANVLTF | . | TRBJ2-6 | many | TRBV4-1
TGCAGCGTTATCGACGGACTCTCCTACGAGCAGTACTTC | CSVIDGLSYEQYF | . | TRBJ2-7 | . | TRBV29-1
TGTGCCAGCACCCAGACTACACTCACAGATACGCAGTATTTT | CASTQTTLTDTQYF | . | TRBJ2-3 | once | TRBV5-4
TGCAGCGTTGACCTGGACAGTCCACTGAATGGGCAGTTCTTC | CSVDLDSPLNGQFF | . | TRBJ2-1 | . | TRBV29-1
TGTGCCAGCAGCCTCACAGGGACGACTGAAGCTTTCTTT | CASSLTGTTEAFF | . | TRBJ1-1 | . | TRBV7-9
TGTGCCAGCAGCCCTCTTGCCTTGGCTGAAGCTTTCTTT | CASSPLALAEAFF | . | TRBJ1-1 | . | TRBV7-9
TGCGCCAGCAGCTTGATCCCGGGCGAAACAGATACGCAGTATTTT | CASSLIPGETDTQYF | . | TRBJ2-3 | . | TRBV5-1
TGTGCCAGCAGCTCGCGGACGGGGAATGAGCAGTTCTTC | CASSSRTGNEQFF | . | TRBJ2-1 | many | TRBV7-2
TGTGCCAGCAGCCCGAGGACAGGGAGGGAAAAACTGTTTTTT | CASSPRTGREKLFF | TRBD1 | TRBJ1-4 | many | TRBV7-9